Listed below are T cell receptor beta chains from one sample, sequenced in a study of T-cell reconstitution after alpha-beta-depleted transplantation in children. TCRdb ran MiXCR on the PCR reads and lists one entry per CDR3 protein. The repertoire has 600,000 to 700,000 distinct CDR3 sequences, under 15% of them found once; the top ten carry roughly 0.84%. The sequencing here drew on PBMCs, taken before TCRalphabeta/CD19-depleted stem cell transplant. Receptors originate from a girl aged 2-10 years with congenital amegakaryocytic thrombocytopenia, due to receive a stem cell transplant. Both conserved end residues are part of each CDR3. Fields, in order: V gene, J gene, D gene, clone size, CDR3 protein, CDR3 DNA. A D gene is named only where the DNA matches it firmly. Clone size appears in some rows only: once, few, many, or a class for an expanded clone.

>TRBV23-1|TRBJ2-7|NA|NA
CASSLRTAHYEQYF
TGCGCCAGCAGTCTAAGGACAGCTCACTACGAGCAGTACTTC
>TRBV6-1|TRBJ2-7|NA|NA
CASNPFKAGAYEQYF
TGTGCCAGCAACCCCTTTAAGGCAGGAGCCTACGAGCAGTACTTC
>TRBV7-9|TRBJ2-7|NA|many
CASTILVYGTYEQYF
TGTGCCAGCACCATTCTCGTGTATGGGACCTACGAGCAGTACTTC
>TRBV7-9|TRBJ2-3|NA|NA
CASSYEGSPDTQYF
TGTGCCAGCAGTTACGAGGGGTCTCCAGATACGCAGTATTTT
>TRBV27|TRBJ1-2|NA|many
CASSLSAPAAQIYGYTF
TGTGCCAGCAGCTTAAGCGCCCCGGCAGCCCAAATCTATGGCTACACCTTC
>TRBV7-9|TRBJ1-2|NA|NA
CASSSYSITNYGYTF
TGTGCCAGCAGCTCATACAGCATTACTAACTATGGCTACACCTTC
>TRBV11-2|TRBJ1-6|NA|many
CASSLAGEEPLHF
TGTGCCAGCAGCTTAGCTGGGGAGGAACCCCTCCACTTT
>TRBV5-1|TRBJ2-7|TRBD1|many
CASSLSGTGGDEQYF
TGCGCCAGCAGCCTCTCCGGGACAGGGGGAGACGAGCAGTACTTC
>TRBV4-1|TRBJ1-2|TRBD1|many
CASSQLFDREGGGYTF
TGCGCCAGCAGCCAACTCTTCGACAGGGAAGGAGGGGGCTACACCTTC
>TRBV7-2|TRBJ1-6|NA|few
CASSPRTAADNSPLHF
TGTGCCAGCAGCCCCCGGACAGCAGCGGATAATTCACCCCTCCACTTT
>TRBV7-8|TRBJ2-1|TRBD2|many
CASSLFLLAGGYNEQFF
TGTGCCAGCAGCTTGTTCCTTTTAGCGGGAGGGTACAATGAGCAGTTCTTC
>TRBV29-1|TRBJ2-2|NA|many
CSVAHANTGELFF
TGCAGCGTCGCACACGCGAACACCGGGGAGCTGTTTTTT
>TRBV25-1|TRBJ2-1|NA|few
CASTGPGSAMSDEQFF
TGTGCCAGCACAGGTCCCGGTAGCGCCATGTCGGATGAGCAGTTCTTC
>TRBV5-1|TRBJ2-1|TRBD2|many
CASSPGLASYNEQFF
TGCGCCAGCAGCCCAGGACTAGCTTCCTACAATGAGCAGTTCTTC
>TRBV12-3/TRBV12-4|TRBJ2-1|TRBD2|NA
CASSLDAGGGNEQLF
TGTGCCAGCAGTTTAGATGCGGGAGGTGGTAATGAGCAGCTCTTC
>TRBV11-2|TRBJ2-1|NA|few
CASSLASVGNEQFF
TGTGCCAGCAGCTTAGCCTCGGTGGGCAATGAGCAGTTCTTC
>TRBV24-1|TRBJ2-2|NA|NA
CATSDLGTGTGELFF
TGTGCCACCAGTGATCTAGGGACGGGCACCGGGGAGCTGTTTTTT
>TRBV29-1|TRBJ1-1|TRBD1|NA
CSVGTGGPEAFF
TGCAGCGTTGGGACAGGGGGCCCTGAAGCTTTCTTT
>TRBV20-1|TRBJ2-5|TRBD1|NA
CSALGTGETQYF
TGCAGTGCGCTGGGGACAGGAGAGACCCAGTACTTC
>TRBV27|TRBJ2-7|NA|NA
CASSADRGPYEQYF
TGTGCCAGCAGTGCCGATAGGGGCCCCTACGAGCAGTACTTC
>TRBV10-3|TRBJ2-1|TRBD2|many
CATLRLAGGGDEQFF
TGTGCCACCCTAAGACTAGCGGGAGGGGGCGATGAGCAGTTCTTC
>TRBV7-9|TRBJ2-2|NA|many
CASSPNTNTGELFF
TGTGCCAGCAGCCCTAACACGAACACCGGGGAGCTGTTTTTT
>TRBV5-1|TRBJ2-2|NA|many
CASTPDANTGELFF
TGCGCCAGCACCCCAGACGCGAACACCGGGGAGCTGTTTTTT
>TRBV5-1|TRBJ2-5|TRBD2|many
CASSAILAGAEETQYF
TGCGCCAGCAGCGCTATTCTAGCGGGAGCTGAAGAGACCCAGTACTTC
>TRBV28|TRBJ2-7|TRBD2|NA
CASSFLLAGDYEQYF
TGTGCCAGCAGTTTTTTACTAGCGGGGGACTACGAGCAGTACTTC
>TRBV24-1|TRBJ2-1|NA|NA
CATSDSYVVSYNEQFF
TGTGCCACCAGTGATAGTTACGTCGTATCCTACAATGAGCAGTTCTTC
>TRBV20-1|TRBJ2-3|NA|many
CSARDLASSTDTQYF
TGCAGTGCTAGAGATCTTGCGTCTAGCACAGATACGCAGTATTTT
>TRBV20-1|TRBJ2-7|TRBD2|NA
CSAGGTEPNYEQYF
TGCAGTGCCGGGGGGACGGAGCCAAACTACGAGCAGTACTTC
>TRBV5-1|TRBJ2-3|NA|few
CASSSPGLPLGDTQYF
TGCGCCAGCAGCTCGCCCGGACTACCCCTCGGCGATACGCAGTATTTT
>TRBV12-3/TRBV12-4|TRBJ2-3|NA|many
CASSFFAGSGTQYF
TGTGCCAGCAGTTTTTTCGCAGGATCCGGTACGCAGTATTTT
>TRBV5-1|TRBJ2-1|NA|many
CASSPGPSISYNEQFF
TGCGCCAGCAGCCCAGGACCGTCGATCTCCTACAATGAGCAGTTCTTC
>TRBV29-1|TRBJ2-7|NA|many
CSVTFSYEQYF
TGCAGCGTGACATTCTCCTACGAGCAGTACTTC
>TRBV5-4|TRBJ2-2|NA|few
CASSGAVMGTGELFF
TGTGCCAGCAGCGGGGCTGTGATGGGGACCGGGGAGCTGTTTTTT
>TRBV5-1|TRBJ2-7|NA|NA
CASSLVTEGSYEQYF
TGCGCCAGCAGCTTGGTGACGGAGGGATCCTACGAGCAGTACTTC
>TRBV7-6|TRBJ1-5|NA|few
CASSLEAGIGNQPQHF
TGTGCCAGCAGCTTAGAGGCGGGGATAGGCAATCAGCCCCAGCATTTT
>TRBV20-1|TRBJ2-1|NA|NA
CCASSGSGGGFYNEQFF
TGCTGTGCTAGTAGTGGGTCGGGAGGGGGCTTCTACAATGAGCAGTTCTTC
>TRBV20-1|TRBJ2-7|NA|NA
CSARTQETNIHEQYF
TGCAGTGCTAGGACTCAGGAGACTAATATTCACGAGCAGTACTTC
>TRBV20-1|TRBJ2-7|NA|NA
CSVGQARGEQYF
TGCAGTGTAGGGCAGGCGCGCGGCGAGCAGTACTTC
>TRBV21-1|TRBJ1-5|NA|many
CASLGRQTINQPQHF
TGTGCCAGCTTGGGGAGACAAACCATCAATCAGCCCCAGCATTTT
>TRBV14|TRBJ2-7|TRBD2|NA
CASSRGTSGYYEQYF
TGTGCCAGCAGCCGAGGGACTAGCGGCTACTACGAGCAGTACTTC
>TRBV20-1|TRBJ2-1|NA|many
CSALTRGRLDEQFF
TGCAGTGCCCTGACTAGGGGGAGGTTGGATGAGCAGTTCTTC
>TRBV20-1|TRBJ2-3|TRBD2|NA
CSARTGTSGQLDTQYF
TGCAGTGCTAGGACCGGGACTAGCGGCCAGTTGGATACGCAGTATTTT
>TRBV18|TRBJ1-4|TRBD1|NA
CASSPLSGQGYEKLFF
TGTGCCAGCTCACCCCTCTCGGGACAGGGGTATGAAAAACTGTTTTTT
>TRBV5-4|TRBJ2-7|NA|few
CASSSYQGGEQYF
TGTGCCAGCAGCTCCTATCAGGGCGGCGAGCAGTACTTC
>TRBV20-1|TRBJ2-7|TRBD2|NA
CSATGGTSGRAYEQYF
TGCAGTGCCACTGGAGGGACTAGCGGGAGGGCGTACGAGCAGTACTTC
>TRBV27|TRBJ2-5|NA|many
CASGLLYQETQYF
TGTGCCAGCGGACTTCTCTATCAAGAGACCCAGTACTTC
>TRBV12-3/TRBV12-4|TRBJ1-3|NA|many
CASRAGLEGNTIYF
TGTGCCAGCAGGGCGGGATTGGAAGGAAACACCATATATTTT
>TRBV5-1|TRBJ2-3|TRBD1|many
CASSWTGPTDTQYF
TGCGCCAGCAGCTGGACAGGTCCCACAGATACGCAGTATTTT
>TRBV20-1|TRBJ1-1|NA|many
CSARDNRAGGTEAFF
TGCAGTGCTAGAGATAACAGGGCAGGTGGGACTGAAGCTTTCTTT
>TRBV20-1|TRBJ1-6|TRBD1|many
CSARKAGGYNSPLHF
TGCAGTGCTAGAAAGGCAGGGGGTTATAATTCACCCCTCCACTTT
>TRBV4-1|TRBJ2-1|NA|many
CASSLEAVSYNEQFF
TGCGCCAGCAGCCTTGAAGCTGTAAGTTACAATGAGCAGTTCTTC